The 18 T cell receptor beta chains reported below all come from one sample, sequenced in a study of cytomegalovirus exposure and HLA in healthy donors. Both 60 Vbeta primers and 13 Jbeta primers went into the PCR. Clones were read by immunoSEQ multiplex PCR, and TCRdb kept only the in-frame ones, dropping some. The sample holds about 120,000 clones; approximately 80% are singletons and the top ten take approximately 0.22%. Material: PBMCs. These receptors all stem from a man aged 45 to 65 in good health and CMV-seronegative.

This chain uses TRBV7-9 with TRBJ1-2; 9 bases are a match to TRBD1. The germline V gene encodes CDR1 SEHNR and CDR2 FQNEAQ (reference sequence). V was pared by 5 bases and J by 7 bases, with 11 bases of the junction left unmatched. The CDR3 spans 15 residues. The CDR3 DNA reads TGTGCCAGCAGCCATGACAGGGGGGGTTCGGGTGGCTACACCTTC. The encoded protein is CASSHDRGGSGGYTF.

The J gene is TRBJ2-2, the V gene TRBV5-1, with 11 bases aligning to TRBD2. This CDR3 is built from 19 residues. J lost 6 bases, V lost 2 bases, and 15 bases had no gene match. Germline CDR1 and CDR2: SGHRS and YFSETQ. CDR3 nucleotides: TGCGCCAGCAGCTTTATAGCGGGGGGGCCTTCCCATTCACCCGGGGAGCTGTTTTTT. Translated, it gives CASSFIAGGPSHSPGELFF.

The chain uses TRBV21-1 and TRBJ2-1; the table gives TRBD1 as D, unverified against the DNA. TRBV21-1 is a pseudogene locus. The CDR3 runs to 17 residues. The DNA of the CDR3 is TGTGCCAGCTCCAGGGGGTTAATAAGGTGGTCCTACAATGAGCAGTTCTTC. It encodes CASSRGLIRWSYNEQFF.

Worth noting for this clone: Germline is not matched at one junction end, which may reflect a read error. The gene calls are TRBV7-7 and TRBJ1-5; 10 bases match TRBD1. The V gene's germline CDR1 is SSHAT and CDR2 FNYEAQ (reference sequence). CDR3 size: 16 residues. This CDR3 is CASRPRQGALNQPQHF. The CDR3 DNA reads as TGTGCTAGCAGGCCTCGACAGGGGGCTCTCAATCAGCCCCAGCATTTT. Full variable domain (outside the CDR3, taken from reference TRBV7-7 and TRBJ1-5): GAGVSQSPRYKVTKRGQDVTLRCDPISSHATLYWYQQALGQGPEFLTYFNYEAQPDKSGLPSDRFSAERPEGSISTLTIQRTEQRDSAMYRCASRPRQGALNQPQHFGDGTRLSIL.

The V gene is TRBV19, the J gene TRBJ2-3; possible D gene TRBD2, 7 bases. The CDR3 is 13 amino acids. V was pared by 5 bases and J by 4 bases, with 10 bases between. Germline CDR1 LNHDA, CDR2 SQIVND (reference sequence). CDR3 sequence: CASSRGAPDTQYF. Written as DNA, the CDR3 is TGTGCCAGTAGTCGGGGGGCCCCAGATACGCAGTATTTT.

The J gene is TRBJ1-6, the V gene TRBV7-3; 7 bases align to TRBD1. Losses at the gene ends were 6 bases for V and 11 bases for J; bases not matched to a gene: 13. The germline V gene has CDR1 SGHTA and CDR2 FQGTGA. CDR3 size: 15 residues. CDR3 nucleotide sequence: TGTGCCAGCAGGATGGGCTCGGACAGGAACGCACCCCTCCACTTT. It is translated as CASRMGSDRNAPLHF.

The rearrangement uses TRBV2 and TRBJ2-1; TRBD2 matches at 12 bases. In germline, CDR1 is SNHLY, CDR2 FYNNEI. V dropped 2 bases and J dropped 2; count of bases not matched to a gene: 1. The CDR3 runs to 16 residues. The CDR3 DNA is TGTGCCAGCAGTGAAACTAGCGGGAGGACCTACAATGAGCAGTTCTTC. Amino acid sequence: CASSETSGRTYNEQFF. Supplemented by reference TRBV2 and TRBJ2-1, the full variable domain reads EPEVTQTPSHQVTQMGQEVILRCVPISNHLYFYWYRQILGQKVEFLVSFYNNEISEKSEIFDDQFSVERPDGSNFTLKIRSTKLEDSAMYFCASSETSGRTYNEQFFGPGTRLTVL.

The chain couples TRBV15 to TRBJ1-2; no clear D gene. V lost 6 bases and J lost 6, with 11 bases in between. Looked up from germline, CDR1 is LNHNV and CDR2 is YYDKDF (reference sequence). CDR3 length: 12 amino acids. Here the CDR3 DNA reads TGTGCCACCAGTTACTACGGGGATGGCTACACCTTC. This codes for CATSYYGDGYTF.

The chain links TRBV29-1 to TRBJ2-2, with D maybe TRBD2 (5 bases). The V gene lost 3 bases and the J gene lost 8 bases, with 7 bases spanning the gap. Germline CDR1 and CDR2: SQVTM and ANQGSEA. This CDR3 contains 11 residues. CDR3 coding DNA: TGCAGCGTTGACTCGGGGGGGGAGCTGTTTTTT. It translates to CSVDSGGELFF.

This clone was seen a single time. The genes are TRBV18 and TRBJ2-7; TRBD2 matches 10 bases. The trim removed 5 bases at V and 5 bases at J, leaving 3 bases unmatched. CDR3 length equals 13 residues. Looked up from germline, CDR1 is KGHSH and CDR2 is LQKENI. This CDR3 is CASSLAGGHEQYF. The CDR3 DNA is TGTGCCAGCTCATTAGCGGGAGGCCACGAGCAGTACTTC.

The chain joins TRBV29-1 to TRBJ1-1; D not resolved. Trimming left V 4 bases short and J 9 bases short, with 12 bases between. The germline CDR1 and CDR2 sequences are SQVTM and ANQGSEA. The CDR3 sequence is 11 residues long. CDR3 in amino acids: CSVGHREQAFF. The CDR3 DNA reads TGCAGCGTTGGCCATCGGGAGCAAGCTTTCTTT.

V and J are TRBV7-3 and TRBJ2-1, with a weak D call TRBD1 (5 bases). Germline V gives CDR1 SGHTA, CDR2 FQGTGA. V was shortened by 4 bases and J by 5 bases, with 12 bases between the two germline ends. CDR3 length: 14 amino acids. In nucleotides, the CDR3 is TGTGCCAGCAGCTCCACGGACACCGACAATGAGCAGTTCTTC. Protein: CASSSTDTDNEQFF. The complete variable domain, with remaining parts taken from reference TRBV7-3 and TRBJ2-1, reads GAGVSQTPSNKVTEKGKYVELRCDPISGHTALYWYRQSLGQGPEFLIYFQGTGAADDSGLPNDRFFAVRPEGSVSTLKIQRTERGDSAVYLCASSSTDTDNEQFFGPGTRLTVL.

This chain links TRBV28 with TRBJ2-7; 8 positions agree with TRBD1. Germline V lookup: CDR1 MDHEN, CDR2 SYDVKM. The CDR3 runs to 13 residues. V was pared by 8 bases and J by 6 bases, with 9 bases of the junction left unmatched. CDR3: CASRTGLLGEQYF. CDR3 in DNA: TGTGCCAGCCGGACAGGGCTTCTGGGCGAGCAGTACTTC.

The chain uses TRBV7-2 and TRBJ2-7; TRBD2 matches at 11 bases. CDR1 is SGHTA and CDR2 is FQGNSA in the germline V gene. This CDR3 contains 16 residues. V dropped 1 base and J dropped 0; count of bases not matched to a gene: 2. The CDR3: CASSLEGTSGSYEQYF. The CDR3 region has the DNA TGTGCCAGCAGCTTAGAAGGGACTAGCGGCTCCTACGAGCAGTACTTC.

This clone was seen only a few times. CDR3: CASSILPSGLAAKNIQYF. The CDR3 DNA is TGTGCCAGTAGTATCTTACCCTCTGGACTAGCGGCAAAAAACATTCAGTACTTC. The genes are TRBV19 and TRBJ2-4; 10 nucleotides match TRBD2. V was pared by 3 bases and J by 4 bases, with 12 bases of the junction left unmatched. Germline loops: CDR1 LNHDA, CDR2 SQIVND (reference sequence). The CDR3 totals 18 residues. Drawing the rest from reference TRBV19 and TRBJ2-4, the complete variable domain is DGGITQSPKYLFRKEGQNVTLSCEQNLNHDAMYWYRQDPGQGLRLIYYSQIVNDFQKGDIAEGYSVSREKKESFPLTVTSAQKNPTAFYLCASSILPSGLAAKNIQYFGAGTRLSVL.

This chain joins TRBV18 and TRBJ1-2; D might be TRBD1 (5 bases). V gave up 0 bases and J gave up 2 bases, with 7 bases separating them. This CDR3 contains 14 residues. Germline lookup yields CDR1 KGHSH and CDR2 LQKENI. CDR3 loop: CASSPPTENYGYTF. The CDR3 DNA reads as TGTGCCAGCTCACCACCGACAGAGAACTATGGCTACACCTTC. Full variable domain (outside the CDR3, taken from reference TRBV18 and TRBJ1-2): NAGVMQNPRHLVRRRGQEARLRCSPMKGHSHVYWYRQLPEEGLKFMVYLQKENIIDESGMPKERFSAEFPKEGPSILRIQQVVRGDSAAYFCASSPPTENYGYTFGSGTRLTVV.

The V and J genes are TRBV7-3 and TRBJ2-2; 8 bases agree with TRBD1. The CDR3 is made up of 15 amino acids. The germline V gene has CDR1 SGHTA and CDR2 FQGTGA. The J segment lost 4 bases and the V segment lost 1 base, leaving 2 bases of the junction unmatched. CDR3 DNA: TGTGCCAGCAGCTTAAGGACAGGGTTCACCGGGGAGCTGTTTTTT. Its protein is CASSLRTGFTGELFF.

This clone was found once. As DNA, the CDR3 is TGTGCCTGGAGTGTCGACAGGGGAAACACCATATATTTT. Translating it yields CAWSVDRGNTIYF. The V call is TRBV30, the J call TRBJ1-3; a possible D gene is TRBD1 (6 bases). The V gene lost 0 bases and the J gene lost 4 bases, with 7 bases spanning the gap. Germline lookup yields CDR1 GTSNPN and CDR2 SVGIG (reference sequence). The CDR3 consists of 13 residues.